The 26 T cell receptor beta chains presented below share a single source sample, sequenced in a study of blood T cells in healthy people across ages. Then a second PCR, running roughly 7 to 11 cycles, was carried out with a sample-barcoded 5' primer and a J-beta primer mix. Each CDR3 protein is one row after TCRdb ran MiXCR on the 5' RACE reads. The data show roughly 800,000 distinct CDR3 sequences, roughly 60% seen once. Source material: blood. Every receptor here comes from a man aged 25 to 45 in good health.

This clonotype was observed a single time. CDR3 protein: CASSTIPGSEQFF. The DNA for the CDR3 is TGTGCCAGCAGCACAATCCCGGGGAGTGAGCAGTTCTTC. The chain combines TRBV6-5 with TRBJ2-1; D perhaps matches TRBD2 (5 bases). This CDR3 contains 13 residues. Trimming took off 6 bases at V and 9 bases at J, with 15 bases between the two ends. Germline V gene lookup returns CDR1 MNHEY and CDR2 SVGAGI.

About this clonotype itself: An end of the junction differs from the germline gene, which may be a read error. This chain links TRBV7-2 with TRBJ2-4; the D gene is possibly TRBD2 (6 bases). The J call may be wrong; the DNA end is better matched by TRBJ2-7. This CDR3 spans 14 amino acids. Germline values: CDR1 SGHTA, CDR2 FQGNSA. The CDR3 region is CAGSLGGSAYEQYF. The CDR3 coding sequence is TGTGCCGGCAGCTTAGGAGGGAGTGCCTACGAGCAGTACTTC.

This chain uses TRBV6-1 with TRBJ2-3, with unresolved D. Germline-derived CDR1 and CDR2 are MNHNS and SASEGT. The CDR3 has 14 amino acids. The V end was cut by 3 bases, the J end by 1 base, with 8 bases between. Here the CDR3 reads CASSDVLGTDTQYF. The CDR3 bases are TGTGCCAGCAGTGACGTTTTGGGCACAGATACGCAGTATTTT.

There are a few counts of this clonotype. The V gene is TRBV29-1, the J gene TRBJ2-7, with D perhaps TRBD2 (6 bases). CDR1 and CDR2 from the germline V gene are SQVTM and ANQGSEA. The CDR3 runs to 13 residues. Trimming removed 5 bases at V and 5 bases at J, with 16 bases between. The CDR3 sequence is CSVISSGVDEQYF. The CDR3 DNA sequence: TGCAGCGTTATTAGTTCGGGGGTAGACGAGCAGTACTTC.

This clonotype was counted a single time. The chain uses TRBV7-2 and TRBJ2-3; TRBD2 matches at 12 bases. The CDR3 runs 16 residues. Looked up from germline, CDR1 is SGHTA and CDR2 is FQGNSA. The V and J ends lost 1 base and 6 bases, in that order; junction bases with no gene match: 5. CDR3 residues: CASSLELAGGGDTQYF. The CDR3 region has the DNA TGTGCCAGCAGCTTAGAACTAGCGGGAGGTGGGGATACGCAGTATTTT.

Regarding this clonotype: A read error may account for a junction end that differs from germline. The genes are TRBV10-3 and TRBJ1-2; D is uncertain. The CDR3 contains 13 residues. Germline V gene data show CDR1 as ENHRY and CDR2 as SYGVKD. CDR3 nucleotides: TGTGCCATCAGTGAAATGGCTAACTATGACTACACCTTC. Protein sequence: CAISEMANYDYTF.

In this sample, this clonotype turned up a few times. The chain combines TRBV9 with TRBJ2-3, with unresolved D. Germline V gene sequence: CDR1 SGDLS, CDR2 YYNGEE. CDR3 length equals 13 residues. Trimming took 4 bases from V and 5 from J, leaving 11 bases between them. The CDR3 here is CASSLSVRDTQYF. CDR3 nucleotides: TGTGCCAGCAGCCTCTCCGTGCGAGATACGCAGTATTTT.

V usage is TRBV23-1 and J usage is TRBJ2-5; a weak D match, TRBD2 (6 bases). TRBV23-1 is treated as an ORF (open reading frame) with a function not yet certain. The CDR3 length is 19 residues. The V and J ends lost 2 bases and 3 bases respectively, with 25 bases between them. The CDR3 nucleotides read TGCGCCAGCAGTCAAACACTGCCCGAGCTCTCCGGGGGAAAAGAGACCCAGTACTTC. Translated: CASSQTLPELSGGKETQYF.

The rearrangement uses TRBV3-1 and TRBJ1-1; perhaps TRBD1 as D (5 bases). CDR1 and CDR2 from the germline V gene are LGHDT and YNNKEL (reference sequence). Trimming stripped 5 bases from V and 5 bases from J, with 12 bases between. The CDR3 sequence is 13 residues long. The CDR3 nucleotides read TGTGCCAGCAGCTACTCGGGGGTAACTGAAGCTTTCTTT. Its protein is CASSYSGVTEAFF.

This chain links TRBV6-1 with TRBJ1-2; 12 nucleotides match TRBD1. With 6 bases clipped from V and 0 bases from J, the junction kept 11 bases outside the gene matches. The V gene's germline CDR1 is MNHNS and CDR2 SASEGT. The CDR3 contains 18 residues. The CDR3 loop is CASRGWDRGPVANYGYTF. CDR3 nucleotide sequence: TGTGCCAGCAGAGGTTGGGACAGGGGGCCTGTAGCTAACTATGGCTACACCTTC.

The chain carries TRBV11-2 and TRBJ2-1, with D tentatively TRBD1 or TRBD2 (5 bases each). The germline V and J ends were trimmed by 1 base and 12 bases, with 13 bases remaining between them. Looked up from germline, CDR1 is SGHAT and CDR2 is FQNNGV. This CDR3 contains 13 residues. In DNA, the CDR3 is TGTGCCAGCAGCTTAGGTGGTTTTGGGGGGCAGTTCTTC. Translated: CASSLGGFGGQFF.

This chain connects TRBV5-1 to TRBJ2-1, with unresolved D. CDR3 length equals 12 residues. Germline loops: CDR1 SGHRS, CDR2 YFSETQ. Between the trimmed V and J ends, which lost 3 bases and 5 bases, there was a span of 6 bases. The DNA for the CDR3 is TGCGCCAGCAGCTACCCTAACAATGAGCAGTTCTTC. The encoded protein is CASSYPNNEQFF.

This chain uses TRBV7-2 with TRBJ2-7; TRBD2 matches 10 bases. The CDR3 extends over 16 amino acids. Germline CDR1 reads SGHTA; CDR2 reads FQGNSA. Trimming at V came to 5 bases and at J to 1 base, leaving 8 bases not matched to a gene. The chain's CDR3 is CASSRLAGVVSYEQYF. The CDR3, as DNA: TGTGCCAGCAGCCGCCTAGCGGGAGTCGTTTCCTACGAGCAGTACTTC.

The chain uses TRBV20-1 and TRBJ2-3; 7 bases fit TRBD2. From germline, CDR1 is DFQATT and CDR2 SNEGSKA (reference sequence). After removal of 3 bases from V and 1 base from J, the junction contained 4 bases not matched to a gene. The CDR3 covers 14 residues. Written as DNA, the CDR3 is TGCAGTGCTAGCTCCAGCGGGGGCACAGATACGCAGTATTTT. Its protein product is CSASSSGGTDTQYF.

This clonotype has just a few counts. This chain connects TRBV10-3 to TRBJ2-5; D is ambiguous. This CDR3 contains 12 residues. With 4 bases removed from V and 7 bases from J, the gap between germline ends came to 10 bases. From germline, CDR1 is ENHRY and CDR2 SYGVKD. CDR3 nucleotides: TGTGCCATCAGTGGGGTGCCAGGGACCCAGTACTTC. As protein: CAISGVPGTQYF.

The chain recombines TRBV3-1 with TRBJ2-7; 8 positions agree with TRBD2. J was trimmed by 6 bases and V by 11 bases; bases with no gene match: 9. From germline, CDR1 is LGHDT and CDR2 YNNKEL (reference sequence). The CDR3 runs 12 residues. CDR3 sequence reads: CAGERESLEQYF. In nucleotides, the CDR3 is TGTGCCGGAGAGCGGGAGAGCCTCGAGCAGTACTTC.

The V and J genes are TRBV5-1 and TRBJ1-2; no clear D. The germline V gene has CDR1 SGHRS and CDR2 YFSETQ. The CDR3 totals 15 residues. The V gene lost 1 base and the J gene lost 6 bases, with 16 bases spanning the gap. The DNA of the CDR3 is TGCGCCAGCAGCTTGATTTTGCCGGGGAGTGATGGCTACACCTTC. Amino acids: CASSLILPGSDGYTF.

Here the CDR3 DNA reads TGTGCCAGCAGCTTAGAGGGGACTTACTCCTACAATGAGCAGTTCTTC. It yields the protein CASSLEGTYSYNEQFF. This chain joins TRBV7-2 and TRBJ2-1; possible D gene TRBD2, 6 bases. This CDR3 has 16 residues. Trimming took 1 base from V and 0 from J, leaving 10 bases between them. Germline V gene lookup returns CDR1 SGHTA and CDR2 FQGNSA.

Only a few counts were recorded for this clonotype. The chain combines TRBV13 with TRBJ2-1; either TRBD1 or TRBD2 may supply D (6 bases each). V dropped 5 bases and J dropped 7 bases, with 18 bases sitting between them. This CDR3 comprises 15 residues. Germline V CDR1 and CDR2: PRHDT, FYEKMQ (reference sequence). CDR3 DNA: TGTGCCAGCAGCGTTATAAGGGGGGTTCGGAATGAGCAGTTCTTC. Translation: CASSVIRGVRNEQFF.

A remark on this clonotype: A clone one base away is much larger, so this may be a read error. CDR3 sequence (DNA): TGTGCCAGCAGCTTCGATCGACAGTACGTGCAGTACTTC. Translated, it gives CASSFDRQYVQYF. The chain couples TRBV7-2 to TRBJ2-7; D is perhaps TRBD1 (5 bases). Germline V lookup: CDR1 SGHTA, CDR2 FQGNSA. CDR3 length: 13 residues.

This clonotype was seen repeatedly, ten times or more. The rearrangement links TRBV6-2 or TRBV6-3 to TRBJ2-7, with D maybe TRBD1 (6 bases). CDR1 and CDR2 (germline): MNHEY, SVGEGT. The CDR3 is 12 residues long. V lost 6 bases, J lost 6 bases, and 12 bases lay in between. Here the CDR3 reads CASRTGRSEQYF. Written as DNA, the CDR3 is TGTGCCAGCAGGACAGGACGCTCCGAGCAGTACTTC.

The chain links TRBV20-1 to TRBJ2-7; the match to TRBD2 covers 12 bases. The germline V gene has CDR1 DFQATT and CDR2 SNEGSKA (reference sequence). The CDR3 is 15 residues long. Unmatched junction bases numbered 7, after V lost 6 bases and J lost 1 base. The CDR3 here is CSAPPGLAGSYEQYF. In nucleotides, the CDR3 is TGCAGTGCCCCCCCTGGACTAGCGGGATCCTACGAGCAGTACTTC.

The rearrangement joins TRBV5-5 to TRBJ2-3, with D perhaps TRBD1 (6 bases). Per germline, CDR1 SGHKS and CDR2 YYEKEE (reference sequence). CDR3 length equals 17 residues. The V end lost 0 bases, the J end lost 2 bases, and 16 bases lay between the germline ends. CDR3 amino acids: CASSLAVRTDSTDTQYF. The CDR3 region has the DNA TGTGCCAGCAGCTTGGCAGTCCGGACAGACTCCACAGATACGCAGTATTTT.

This clonotype has a handful of counts. The chain joins TRBV20-1 to TRBJ2-3; no clear D gene. The ends were cut back, 4 bases at V and 1 base at J, with 12 bases in the middle. Germline V gene sequence: CDR1 DFQATT, CDR2 SNEGSKA (reference sequence). This CDR3 has 14 residues. CDR3 loop: CSAKGYLRTDTQYF. CDR3 coding DNA: TGCAGTGCTAAAGGGTACCTTCGCACAGATACGCAGTATTTT.

V is TRBV30 and J is TRBJ2-4; D not resolved. Trimming took off 0 bases at V and 3 bases at J, with 15 bases between the two ends. The CDR3 spans 16 residues. Germline loops: CDR1 GTSNPN, CDR2 SVGIG (reference sequence). The CDR3, as DNA: TGTGCCTGGAGTGTAGCCCCTGAGTTGGGCAAAAACATTCAGTACTTC. This encodes CAWSVAPELGKNIQYF.

This rearrangement joins TRBV5-4 to TRBJ2-5, with TRBD1 matching 7 bases. Germline V lookup: CDR1 SGHNT, CDR2 YYREEE (reference sequence). The CDR3 extends over 17 amino acids. Trimming removed 3 bases from V and 2 bases from J; junction bases left unmatched: 13. For the CDR3, the DNA is TGTGCCAGCAGCTCGACGGGACAGACAATAGATCAAGAGACCCAGTACTTC. The encoded protein is CASSSTGQTIDQETQYF.